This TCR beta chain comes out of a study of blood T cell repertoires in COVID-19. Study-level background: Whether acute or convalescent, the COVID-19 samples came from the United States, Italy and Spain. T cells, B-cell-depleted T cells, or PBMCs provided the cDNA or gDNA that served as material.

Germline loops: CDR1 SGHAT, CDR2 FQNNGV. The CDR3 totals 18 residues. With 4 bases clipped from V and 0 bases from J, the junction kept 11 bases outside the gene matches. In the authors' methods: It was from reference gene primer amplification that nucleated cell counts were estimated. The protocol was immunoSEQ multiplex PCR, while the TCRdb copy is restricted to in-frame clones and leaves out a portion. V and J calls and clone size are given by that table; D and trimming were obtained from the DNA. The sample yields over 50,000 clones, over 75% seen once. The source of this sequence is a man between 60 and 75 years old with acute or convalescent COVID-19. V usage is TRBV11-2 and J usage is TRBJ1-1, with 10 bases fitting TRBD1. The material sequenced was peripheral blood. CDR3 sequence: CASSSKPGQGIVNTEAFF. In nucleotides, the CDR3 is TGTGCCAGCAGCTCAAAACCGGGACAGGGGATCGTGAACACTGAAGCTTTCTTT.